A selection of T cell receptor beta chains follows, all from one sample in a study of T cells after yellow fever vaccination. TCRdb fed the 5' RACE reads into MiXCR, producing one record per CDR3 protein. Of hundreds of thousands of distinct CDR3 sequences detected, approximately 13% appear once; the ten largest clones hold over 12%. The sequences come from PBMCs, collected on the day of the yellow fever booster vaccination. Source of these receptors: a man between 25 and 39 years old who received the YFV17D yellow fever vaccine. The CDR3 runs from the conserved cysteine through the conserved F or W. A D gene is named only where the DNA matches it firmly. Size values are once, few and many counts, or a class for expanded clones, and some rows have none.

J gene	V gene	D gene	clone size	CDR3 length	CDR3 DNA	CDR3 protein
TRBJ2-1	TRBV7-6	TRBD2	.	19	TGTGCCAGCAGCCGATCCGGGACTAGCGGGACCTACAGCTACAATGAGCAGTTCTTC	CASSRSGTSGTYSYNEQFF
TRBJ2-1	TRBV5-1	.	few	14	TGCGCCAGCAGCTTGAGGTCGGCAGACAATGAGCAGTTCTTC	CASSLRSADNEQFF
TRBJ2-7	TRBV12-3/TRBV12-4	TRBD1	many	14	TGTGCCAGCAGAGCCCGACAGGGGGGTCACGAGCAGTACTTC	CASRARQGGHEQYF
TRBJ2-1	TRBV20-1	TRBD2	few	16	TGCAGTGCTAGAGGTTTGGGACTAGCGGTATACAATGAGCAGTTCTTC	CSARGLGLAVYNEQFF
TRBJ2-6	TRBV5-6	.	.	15	TGTGCCAGCATCCCGGACAACTCTGAGGCCAACGTCCTGACTTTC	CASIPDNSEANVLTF
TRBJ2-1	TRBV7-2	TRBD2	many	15	TGTGCCAGCACCGAGACTAGCGGGAGCTCCAATGAGCAGTTCTTC	CASTETSGSSNEQFF
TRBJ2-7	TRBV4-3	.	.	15	TGCGCCAGCAGCCAATCAACGGGAGACTCCTACGAGCAGTACTTC	CASSQSTGDSYEQYF
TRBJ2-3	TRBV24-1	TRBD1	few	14	TGTGCCACGGGGGACAGCGGTAGCACAGATACGCAGTATTTT	CATGDSGSTDTQYF
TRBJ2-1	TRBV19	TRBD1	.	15	TGTGCCAGTACCACCGGGACAGCAGATTCCAATGAGCAGTTCTTC	CASTTGTADSNEQFF
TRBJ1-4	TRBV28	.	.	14	TGTGCCAGCGGTACGGCCATTCTTAATGAAAAACTGTTTTTT	CASGTAILNEKLFF
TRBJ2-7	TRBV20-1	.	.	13	TGCAGTGCTAGCCAGGGCACCCCCTACGAGCAGTACTTC	CSASQGTPYEQYF
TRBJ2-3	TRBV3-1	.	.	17	TGTGCCAGCAGCCCGAACCTTCGTGGCACTAGCACAGATACGCAGTATTTT	CASSPNLRGTSTDTQYF
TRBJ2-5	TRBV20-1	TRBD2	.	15	TGCAGTGCTAGAGATCGAGTAGCGGGAGGGGAGACCCAGTACTTC	CSARDRVAGGETQYF
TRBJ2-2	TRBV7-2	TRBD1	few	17	TGTGCCAGCAGCTTAGCCGCTGTGACAGGGTCAACCGGGGAGCTGTTTTTT	CASSLAAVTGSTGELFF
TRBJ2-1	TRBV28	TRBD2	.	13	TGTGCCACCCTCGGACTAGCGGCGGGGGGGCAGTTCTTC	CATLGLAAGGQFF
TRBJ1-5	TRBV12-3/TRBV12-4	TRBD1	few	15	TGTGCCAGCAGTCCGACAGGGGGACGCAATCAGCCCCAGCATTTT	CASSPTGGRNQPQHF
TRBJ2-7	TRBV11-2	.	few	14	TGTGCCAGCAGCTGGGCCGACAAGGTCTACGAGCAGTACTTC	CASSWADKVYEQYF
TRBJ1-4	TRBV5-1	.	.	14	TGCGCCAGTTCCCGTGGAGGGGAAGGTGAAAAACTGTTTTTT	CASSRGGEGEKLFF
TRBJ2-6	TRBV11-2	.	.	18	TGTGCCAGCAGCTCCCAGCCTGGTCTAGTGGGGGGGGCCAACGTCCTGACTTTC	CASSSQPGLVGGANVLTF
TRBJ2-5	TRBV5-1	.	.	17	TGCGCCAGCAACCTGGGCCGTATGGGGGCGAGCTTGGAGACCCAGTACTTC	CASNLGRMGASLETQYF
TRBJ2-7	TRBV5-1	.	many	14	TGCGCCAGCAGCTACGACTGGGTCTCCTACGAGCAGTACTTC	CASSYDWVSYEQYF
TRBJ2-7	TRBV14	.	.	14	TGTGCCAGCAGCCAAGCATACAGACTTCAGGAGCAGTACTTC	CASSQAYRLQEQYF
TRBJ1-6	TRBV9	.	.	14	TGTGCCAGCAGCGTAGGGGAGGGGAATTCGCCCCTCCACTTT	CASSVGEGNSPLHF
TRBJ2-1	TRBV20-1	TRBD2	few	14	TGCAGTGCTATATCCCTAGCGGGATCTCATGAGCAGTTCTTC	CSAISLAGSHEQFF
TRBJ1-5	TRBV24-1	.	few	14	TGTGCCACCAGTGACGGGTCATACAATCAGCCCCAGCATTTT	CATSDGSYNQPQHF
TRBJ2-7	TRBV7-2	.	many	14	TGTGCCAGCAGCTTAGGCCCAGCGGCCTACGAGCAGTACTTC	CASSLGPAAYEQYF
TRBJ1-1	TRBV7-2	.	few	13	TGTGCCAGCAGCCACGGAGGACGGGCTGAAGCTTTCTTT	CASSHGGRAEAFF
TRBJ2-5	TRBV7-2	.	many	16	TGTGCCAGCAGCTCCGTTTTTCCTCAGGGGTTAGAGACCCAGTACTTC	CASSSVFPQGLETQYF
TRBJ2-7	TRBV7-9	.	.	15	TGTGCCAGCATCGCCCCCGGGGCTTACTCCTACGAGCAGTACTTC	CASIAPGAYSYEQYF
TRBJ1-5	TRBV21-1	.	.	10	TGTGCCCATAGCAATCAGCCCCAGCATTTT	CAHSNQPQHF
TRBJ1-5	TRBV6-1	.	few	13	TGTGCCAGCAGGGAGATGACGGATCAGCCCCAGCATTTT	CASREMTDQPQHF
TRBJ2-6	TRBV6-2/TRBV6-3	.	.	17	TGTGCCAGCAGTTACTCGGTCCCAGGGTTTGGGGCCAACGTCCTGACTTTC	CASSYSVPGFGANVLTF
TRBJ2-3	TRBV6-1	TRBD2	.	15	TGTGCCAGCAGAGAGCTTGGACTAGCGGGGAATACGCAGTATTTT	CASRELGLAGNTQYF
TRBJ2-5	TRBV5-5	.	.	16	TGTGCCAGCAGCAGGGGGGGGGTTGACAGGGGAGAGACCCAGTACTTC	CASSRGGVDRGETQYF
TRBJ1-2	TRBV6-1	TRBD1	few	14	TGTGCCAGCAGTGAGACAGGGCCGTACTATGGCTACACCTTC	CASSETGPYYGYTF
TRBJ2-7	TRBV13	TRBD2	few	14	TGTGCCAGCAGCTGGAGCGGGACGCACTACGAGCAGTACTTC	CASSWSGTHYEQYF
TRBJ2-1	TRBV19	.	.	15	TGTGCCAGTAGTCCGTGGTGGGAGGCCTTGGGTGAGCAGTTCTTC	CASSPWWEALGEQFF
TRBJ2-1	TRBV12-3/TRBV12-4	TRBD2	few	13	TGTGCCAGCGGAAGCGGGATTGTGAATGAGCAGTTCTTC	CASGSGIVNEQFF
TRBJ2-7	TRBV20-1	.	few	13	TGCAGTGCTAGTGGCTTGGGCGGCTACGAGCAGTACTTC	CSASGLGGYEQYF
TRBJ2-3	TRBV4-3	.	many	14	TGCGCCAGCAGCCAAGATAACCCCCGAGATACGCAGTATTTT	CASSQDNPRDTQYF
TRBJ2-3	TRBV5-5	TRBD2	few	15	TGTGCCAGCAGCTTACTAGCGGGAGTTAAAGATACGCAGTATTTT	CASSLLAGVKDTQYF
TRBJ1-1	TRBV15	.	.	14	TGTGCCACCAGCCCGAGACAGACCAACACTGAAGCTTTCTTT	CATSPRQTNTEAFF
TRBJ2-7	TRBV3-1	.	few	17	TGTGCCAGCAGCCAAGAGTATATGGCCGATAGCGGAAACGAGCAGTACTTC	CASSQEYMADSGNEQYF
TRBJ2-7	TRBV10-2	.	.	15	TGCGCCAGCAGTGAGTCTACCCGGACAACCTACGAGCAGTACTTC	CASSESTRTTYEQYF
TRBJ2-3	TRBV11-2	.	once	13	TGTGCCAGCAGCCGCTTATTAAAAGATACGCAGTATTTT	CASSRLLKDTQYF
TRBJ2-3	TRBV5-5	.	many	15	TGTGCCAGCAGCGCAACCGGGATCTTCACAGATACGCAGTATTTT	CASSATGIFTDTQYF
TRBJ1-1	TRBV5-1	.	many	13	TGCGCCAGCAGCTTTAGCGGGAACACTGAAGCTTTCTTT	CASSFSGNTEAFF
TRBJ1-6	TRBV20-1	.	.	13	TGCAGTGCTTCCACCGGGATCTCCTTACCCCTCCACTTT	CSASTGISLPLHF
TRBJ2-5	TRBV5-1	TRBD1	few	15	TGCGCCAGCAGTTTGGGACAGGGGATTCAAGAGACCCAGTACTTC	CASSLGQGIQETQYF
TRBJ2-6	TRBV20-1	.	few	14	TGCAGTGCTAGGGGATTCTGGGGGGCCAACGTCCTGACTTTC	CSARGFWGANVLTF
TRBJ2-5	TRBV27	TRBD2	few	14	TGTGCCAGCAGTCCCGGGACTAGCACAAAGACCCAGTACTTC	CASSPGTSTKTQYF
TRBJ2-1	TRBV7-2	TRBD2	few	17	TGTGCCAGCAGCTTATTGCTCGGGACTAGCGGGAGTCTTGAGCAGTTCTTC	CASSLLLGTSGSLEQFF
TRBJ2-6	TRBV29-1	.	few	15	TGCAGCATCTACAGGGATCTCTCTGGGGCCAACGTCCTGACTTTC	CSIYRDLSGANVLTF
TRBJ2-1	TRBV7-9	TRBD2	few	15	TGTGCCAGCAGCTTAGGACCGGGACTAGCTTATGAGCAGTTCTTC	CASSLGPGLAYEQFF
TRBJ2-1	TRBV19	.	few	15	TGTGCCAGTAGTATAAGGACCGCCTCCTACAATGAGCAGTTCTTC	CASSIRTASYNEQFF